Following are 25 T cell receptor beta chains from one sample sequenced in a study of cytomegalovirus exposure and HLA in healthy donors. Researchers ran the PCR with 60 Vbeta and 13 Jbeta primers. Sequenced by immunoSEQ multiplex PCR; TCRdb stores in-frame clones only, minus some. The table lists some 150,000 clones, roughly 80% of them singletons. Source material: PBMCs. All receptors derive from a woman aged 30 to 39 in good health and CMV-seropositive.

The chain couples TRBV5-1 to TRBJ2-3; D is perhaps TRBD2 (6 bases). The V end lost 3 bases, the J end lost 4 bases, and 18 bases lay between the germline ends. Germline CDR1 reads SGHRS; CDR2 reads YFSETQ. The CDR3 covers 16 residues. The CDR3 DNA reads TGCGCCAGCAGCTCCCTTTCGGTCGGGGGACCAGATACGCAGTATTTT. Its protein product is CASSSLSVGGPDTQYF.

The J gene is TRBJ2-6, the V gene TRBV7-3; 10 nucleotides match TRBD2. Trimming cost V 0 bases and J 1 base; bases outside gene matches: 0. Per the germline V gene, CDR1 is SGHTA and CDR2 is FQGTGA. The CDR3 sequence is 17 residues long. The CDR3 region is CASSLTSGGSGANVLTF. The CDR3 DNA reads TGTGCCAGCAGCTTAACTAGCGGGGGGTCTGGGGCCAACGTCCTGACTTTC.

The chain combines TRBV6-1 with TRBJ1-4; 8 bases are a match to TRBD1. Per the germline V gene, CDR1 is MNHNS and CDR2 is SASEGT. With 2 bases clipped from V and 7 bases from J, the junction kept 3 bases outside the gene matches. The CDR3 spans 14 residues. CDR3 nucleotides: TGTGCCAGCAGTGAAATGACAGGGGTTGAAAAACTGTTTTTT. Encoded protein: CASSEMTGVEKLFF.

This chain uses TRBV7-2 with TRBJ1-5; tentatively, D is TRBD1 (5 bases). V gave up 2 bases and J gave up 6 bases, with 14 bases separating them. Germline CDR1 and CDR2: SGHTA and FQGNSA. CDR3 size: 15 residues. DNA for the CDR3: TGTGCCAGCAGCTTATTATCGGGGGGAAGTCAGCCCCAGCATTTT. It translates to CASSLLSGGSQPQHF.

V gene TRBV7-6 combines with J gene TRBJ1-1; D may be TRBD1 (5 bases). The CDR3 is made up of 13 amino acids. Germline CDR1 reads SGHVS; CDR2 reads FNYEAQ. The ends were cut back, 4 bases at V and 1 base at J, with 7 bases in the middle. Written as DNA, the CDR3 is TGTGCCAGCAGCTCCAGGGAGAACACTGAAGCTTTCTTT. It codes for CASSSRENTEAFF.

The V gene is TRBV7-2, the J gene TRBJ1-1, with D unresolved. V dropped 2 bases and J dropped 4 bases, with 11 bases sitting between them. CDR3 length equals 14 residues. Germline V CDR1 and CDR2: SGHTA, FQGNSA. The CDR3 loop reads CASSLSGLGTEAFF. CDR3 sequence (DNA): TGTGCCAGCAGCTTATCAGGACTCGGCACTGAAGCTTTCTTT. Drawing the rest from reference TRBV7-2 and TRBJ1-1, the complete variable domain is GAGVSQSPSNKVTEKGKDVELRCDPISGHTALYWYRQSLGQGLEFLIYFQGNSAPDKSGLPSDRFSAERTGGSVSTLTIQRTQQEDSAVYLCASSLSGLGTEAFFGQGTRLTVV.

The gene calls are TRBV5-1 and TRBJ1-5, with D tentatively TRBD1 (6 bases). Germline assignment: CDR1 SGHRS and CDR2 YFSETQ. The ends were cut back, 0 bases at V and 4 bases at J, with 8 bases in the middle. This CDR3 spans 14 amino acids. The CDR3 region is CASSLEGGNQPQHF. As DNA, the CDR3 is TGCGCCAGCAGCTTGGAGGGGGGGAATCAGCCCCAGCATTTT.

The chain recombines TRBV2 with TRBJ1-1; TRBD1 agrees at 8 bases. With 2 bases clipped from V and 4 bases from J, the junction kept 9 bases outside the gene matches. The CDR3 contains 16 residues. The germline gives CDR1 SNHLY, CDR2 FYNNEI. The CDR3: CASSETRTGLITEAFF. The CDR3 DNA reads TGTGCCAGCAGTGAAACCCGGACAGGGCTGATCACTGAAGCTTTCTTT.

Only one count was recorded for this clone. The genes are TRBV28 and TRBJ1-3; possible D gene TRBD1, 5 bases. This CDR3 is 11 amino acids long. Trimming stripped 3 bases from V and 15 bases from J, with 12 bases between. The germline gives CDR1 MDHEN, CDR2 SYDVKM. The CDR3 region has the DNA TGTGCCAGCAGTTTGAGCAGGGTGCGATATTTT. Amino acid sequence: CASSLSRVRYF.

The rearrangement joins TRBV6-6 to TRBJ2-5, with 8 bases fitting TRBD1. This CDR3 contains 15 residues. The germline gives CDR1 MNHNY, CDR2 SVGAGI (reference sequence). V lost 5 bases and J lost 0; bases outside the gene matches: 5. The CDR3 bases are TGTGCCAGCAGTGCTAACAGGGGGTACCAAGAGACCCAGTACTTC. Residues: CASSANRGYQETQYF.

The rearrangement uses TRBV19 and TRBJ2-2, with 9 bases identical to TRBD1. J lost 1 base, V lost 5 bases, and 8 bases had no gene match. Germline assignment: CDR1 LNHDA and CDR2 SQIVND (reference sequence). The CDR3 totals 17 residues. The chain's CDR3 is CASSLRTGVLNTGELFF. In DNA form, the CDR3 reads TGTGCCAGTAGTCTCCGGACAGGGGTGTTGAACACCGGGGAGCTGTTTTTT.

This clone was seen once. CDR3 loop: CASSLPGGNTIYF. CDR3 sequence (DNA): TGTGCCAGCAGCTTGCCCGGTGGAAACACCATATATTTT. This chain links TRBV5-5 with TRBJ1-3; D remains ambiguous. Germline loops: CDR1 SGHKS, CDR2 YYEKEE (reference sequence). CDR3 length: 13 amino acids. V was cut by 1 base and J by 3 bases, with 5 bases left in between.

This chain uses TRBV7-6 with TRBJ1-4; TRBD1 aligns across 9 bases. Per the germline V gene, CDR1 is SGHVS and CDR2 is FNYEAQ. The CDR3 contains 14 residues. The junction had 5 bases not matched to a gene; V was cut back by 6 bases and J by 6 bases. CDR3 loop: CASRTGTGHEKLFF. The CDR3 DNA follows: TGTGCCAGCAGGACCGGGACAGGGCATGAAAAACTGTTTTTT. Complete variable domain (other parts from reference TRBV7-6 and TRBJ1-4): GAGVSQSPRYKVTKRGQDVALRCDPISGHVSLYWYRQALGQGPEFLTYFNYEAQQDKSGLPNDRFSAERPEGSISTLTIQRTEQRDSAMYRCASRTGTGHEKLFFGSGTQLSVL.

The gene calls are TRBV5-5 and TRBJ2-7; no definite D call. The length of the CDR3 is 15 residues. Trimming removed 0 bases from V and 0 bases from J, with 10 bases in between. In germline, CDR1 is SGHKS, CDR2 YYEKEE (reference sequence). CDR3 coding DNA: TGTGCCAGCAGCTTGGAGAAACTTGTCTCCTACGAGCAGTACTTC. This codes for CASSLEKLVSYEQYF.

V and J are TRBV2 and TRBJ1-2; D is possibly TRBD1 (6 bases). This CDR3 is built from 14 residues. V was pared by 5 bases and J by 5 bases, with 15 bases between. Germline CDR1 reads SNHLY; CDR2 reads FYNNEI. The CDR3 protein is CASSKTGWKYGYTF. In DNA, the CDR3 is TGTGCCAGCAGTAAAACAGGGTGGAAGTATGGCTACACCTTC.

The V and J genes are TRBV9 and TRBJ1-1; D unresolved. Germline CDR1 and CDR2: SGDLS and YYNGEE. The CDR3 spans 13 residues. Trimming stripped 5 bases from V and 5 bases from J, with 13 bases between. CDR3 sequence (DNA): TGTGCCAGCAGTGCACCGGGGAGGACTGAAGCTTTCTTT. It codes for CASSAPGRTEAFF.

The chain recombines TRBV19 with TRBJ2-5, with D unresolved. The germline gives CDR1 LNHDA, CDR2 SQIVND (reference sequence). Trimming cost V 1 base and J 1 base, with 4 bases left between them. The CDR3 extends over 13 amino acids. CDR3 amino acids: CASSIGGQETQYF. The CDR3 bases are TGTGCCAGTAGTATAGGCGGCCAAGAGACCCAGTACTTC.

This chain connects TRBV11-2 to TRBJ2-7, with D possibly TRBD2 on 7 matching bases. The closer fit of TRBJ2-5 to the DNA end suggests the J call may be wrong. The CDR3 is 16 residues long. CDR1 and CDR2 (germline): SGHAT, FQNNGV. The CDR3 region is CASSSMPTGRGETQYF. The CDR3 bases are TGTGCCAGCAGCTCAATGCCCACAGGGAGGGGAGAGACCCAGTACTTC.

This clone was seen only a few times. The V and J genes are TRBV7-2 and TRBJ2-3; 12 nucleotides match TRBD2. The CDR3 runs 19 residues. The ends lost 3 bases at V and 1 base at J; junction bases unmatched: 11. The germline CDR1 and CDR2 sequences are SGHTA and FQGNSA. The CDR3 DNA reads TGTGCCAGCAGCTTCCAAACTAGCGGGGGGCCGCGCCGCACAGATACGCAGTATTTT. This codes for CASSFQTSGGPRRTDTQYF.

The rearrangement joins TRBV9 to TRBJ1-6; D is ambiguous. V shed 0 bases and J shed 8 bases, with 12 bases lying between them. The CDR3 runs 15 residues. CDR1 is SGDLS and CDR2 is YYNGEE in the germline V gene. CDR3 in amino acids: CASSVVADGYSPLHF. The CDR3, as DNA: TGTGCCAGCAGCGTAGTGGCAGACGGGTATTCACCCCTCCACTTT.

This clone has just one count. This chain links TRBV5-1 with TRBJ2-7, with 8 bases that match TRBD1. The ends lost 0 bases at V and 4 bases at J; junction bases unmatched: 6. The germline CDR1 and CDR2 sequences are SGHRS and YFSETQ. The CDR3 runs 15 residues. The CDR3 sequence is CASSLAQGVWYEQYF. CDR3 bases: TGCGCCAGCAGCTTGGCACAGGGGGTCTGGTACGAGCAGTACTTC.

The chain links TRBV7-3 to TRBJ2-1, with 9 bases aligning to TRBD2. Germline V lookup: CDR1 SGHTA, CDR2 FQGTGA. Unmatched junction bases numbered 3, after V lost 5 bases and J lost 1 base. The CDR3 extends over 15 amino acids. The CDR3 nucleotides are TGTGCCAGCAGCCCCCTAGCGGGGTCCTACAATGAGCAGTTCTTC. Protein product: CASSPLAGSYNEQFF.

This clone was picked up a small number of times. The genes are TRBV7-2 and TRBJ2-5; TRBD2 matches 10 bases. V lost 4 bases and J lost 4; bases outside the gene matches: 15. The CDR3 has 18 residues. Germline-derived CDR1 and CDR2 are SGHTA and FQGNSA. CDR3 DNA: TGTGCCAGCAGCTGGGGGCTCGCAGCGGGGGGGCCCTCAGAGACCCAGTACTTC. It specifies CASSWGLAAGGPSETQYF.

The chain recombines TRBV30 with TRBJ1-2, with D uncertain. V was cut by 0 bases and J by 8 bases, with 13 bases left in between. The CDR3 runs 13 residues. From germline, CDR1 is GTSNPN and CDR2 SVGIG (reference sequence). The CDR3 here is CAWSVRLLGGYTF. The CDR3 bases are TGTGCCTGGAGTGTACGTCTCCTCGGGGGCTACACCTTC.

V usage is TRBV27 and J usage is TRBJ2-7, with 8 bases that match TRBD1. The V and J ends lost 1 base and 9 bases, in that order; junction bases with no gene match: 8. The CDR3 contains 14 residues. Germline V gene data show CDR1 as MNHEY and CDR2 as SMNVEV (reference sequence). The CDR3 reads CASSLFGQGFRQYF. The CDR3 DNA reads as TGTGCCAGCAGTTTATTCGGACAGGGTTTCAGGCAGTACTTC.